Following are 17 T cell receptor beta chains from one sample sequenced in a study of T cells in narcolepsy. The assay was immunoSEQ multiplex PCR, and TCRdb's table has in-frame clones only and misses some. Counted here are around 31,000 clones, about four fifths occurring once; the ten biggest clones make up around 2.6%. Sequencing was performed on CD45RA- memory CD4+ T cells from PBMCs. All receptors derive from a human donor with narcolepsy.

The V and J genes are TRBV6-5 and TRBJ2-7; possibly TRBD2 for D (7 bases). V was pared by 6 bases and J by 6 bases, with 15 bases between. This CDR3 has 13 amino acids. Looked up from germline, CDR1 is MNHEY and CDR2 is SVGAGI. The CDR3, as DNA: TGTGCCAGCAGCTGGGGGGGCCGACGCGAGCAGTACTTC. Translated, it gives CASSWGGRREQYF.

In this sample, this clone turned up once. The chain employs TRBV15 and TRBJ2-5; D possibly corresponds to TRBD2 (5 bases). The germline V gene has CDR1 LNHNV and CDR2 YYDKDF (reference sequence). The CDR3 has 16 residues. V was pared by 1 base and J by 5 bases, with 17 bases between. The CDR3 spells CATSRARSPRGETQYF. The CDR3 DNA sequence: TGTGCCACCAGCAGAGCGCGCAGTCCCCGAGGGGAGACCCAGTACTTC. The full variable domain, rest sourced from reference TRBV15 and TRBJ2-5, is DAMVIQNPRYQVTQFGKPVTLSCSQTLNHNVMYWYQQKSSQAPKLLFHYYDKDFNNEADTPDNFQSRRPNTSFCFLDIRSPGLGDTAMYLCATSRARSPRGETQYFGPGTRLLVL.

The chain links TRBV9 to TRBJ1-2; D unclear. The germline CDR1 and CDR2 sequences are SGDLS and YYNGEE. V lost 3 bases to trimming and J lost 0 bases, with 6 bases between them. This CDR3 has 13 amino acids. The CDR3 bases are TGTGCCAGCAGCGCCGGGACTAACTATGGCTACACCTTC. Translating it yields CASSAGTNYGYTF.

CDR3 sequence (DNA): TGCGCCAGCAGCTTACAGGGCGACGAGCAGTACTTC. Translation: CASSLQGDEQYF. This chain links TRBV5-1 with TRBJ2-7; a weak D match, TRBD1 (6 bases). Trimming shortened V by 2 bases and J by 5 bases, and 8 bases separated the two germline ends. CDR3 size: 12 residues. Germline V gene data show CDR1 as SGHRS and CDR2 as YFSETQ.

The chain is built from TRBV4-3 and TRBJ2-7; unclear D gene. The CDR3 consists of 15 residues. The V and J ends lost 4 bases and 1 base respectively, with 14 bases between them. Germline-derived CDR1 and CDR2 are LGHNA and YSLEER. CDR3 in amino acids: CASSPSAVLSYEQYF. The DNA of the CDR3 is TGCGCCAGCAGCCCCTCCGCGGTCCTTTCCTACGAGCAGTACTTC.

J is TRBJ1-2 and V is TRBV5-1; D perhaps matches TRBD1 (6 bases). The CDR3 is 15 amino acids. V lost 0 bases, J lost 6 bases, and 15 bases lay in between. CDR1 is SGHRS, CDR2 YFSETQ, per germline. CDR3 sequence reads: CASSLAGTTGHGYTF. CDR3 DNA: TGCGCCAGCAGCTTGGCCGGGACGACAGGTCATGGCTACACCTTC.

This chain connects TRBV18 to TRBJ2-6; D gene uncertain. The V end lost 1 base, the J end lost 0 bases, and 16 bases lay between the germline ends. The CDR3 is 19 residues long. Germline loops: CDR1 KGHSH, CDR2 LQKENI. CDR3 sequence (DNA): TGTGCCAGCTCACCACAGTTCGCCAGGATAGGCTCTGGGGCCAACGTCCTGACTTTC. Amino acid sequence: CASSPQFARIGSGANVLTF.

CDR3 protein: CASSSTLQGGYGYTF. CDR3 sequence (DNA): TGTGCCAGCAGCTCAACCCTACAGGGAGGGTATGGCTACACCTTC. This chain uses TRBV7-9 with TRBJ1-2, with D perhaps TRBD1 (6 bases). Germline CDR1 is SEHNR and CDR2 is FQNEAQ (reference sequence). V lost 4 bases and J lost 5, with 17 bases in between. CDR3 length: 15 residues. Looking up the rest from reference TRBV7-9 and TRBJ1-2 gives the full variable domain: DTGVSQNPRHKITKRGQNVTFRCDPISEHNRLYWYRQTLGQGPEFLTYFQNEAQLEKSRLLSDRFSAERPKGSFSTLEIQRTEQGDSAMYLCASSSTLQGGYGYTFGSGTRLTVV.

J is TRBJ1-1 and V is TRBV10-3; D gene uncertain. V gave up 6 bases and J gave up 4 bases, with 9 bases separating them. The germline V gene has CDR1 ENHRY and CDR2 SYGVKD. CDR3 length: 12 amino acids. DNA for the CDR3: TGTGCCATCAGCCTCCCGGGCACTGAAGCTTTCTTT. Its protein is CAISLPGTEAFF.

CDR3 DNA sequence: TGTGCCACGGGTCTAGCGGGCCCTCCCGGGGAGCAGTACTTC. Protein: CATGLAGPPGEQYF. This rearrangement joins TRBV15 to TRBJ2-7; 8 bases are a match to TRBD2. This CDR3 is 14 amino acids long. Germline trimming cut 9 bases from V and 7 bases from J; bases unmatched to any gene: 14. Germline loops: CDR1 LNHNV, CDR2 YYDKDF (reference sequence).

The CDR3 coding sequence is TGTGCCATCAGTGAGTCGGGGACAGGGGTCGTTGAGCAGTTCTTC. This translates into CAISESGTGVVEQFF. The V and J genes are TRBV10-3 and TRBJ2-1; 10 bases fit TRBD1. The germline gives CDR1 ENHRY, CDR2 SYGVKD. V was clipped by 0 bases and J by 9 bases; unmatched bases: 5. The CDR3 is made up of 15 amino acids.

This chain uses TRBV15 with TRBJ2-3; D possibly corresponds to TRBD2 (6 bases). V was shortened by 0 bases and J by 6 bases, with 10 bases between the two germline ends. This CDR3 spans 14 amino acids. Germline CDR1 and CDR2: LNHNV and YYDKDF (reference sequence). The CDR3 spells CATSRDIRGDTQYF. DNA of the CDR3: TGTGCCACCAGCAGAGATATTCGGGGGGATACGCAGTATTTT.

The DNA of the CDR3 is TGTGCCAGCAGCTTAGATAGCAGGGCCACTGAAGCTTTCTTT. Translating it yields CASSLDSRATEAFF. J is TRBJ1-1 and V is TRBV7-8; tentatively, D is TRBD1 (5 bases). Germline V gene sequence: CDR1 SGHVS, CDR2 FQNEAQ. Trimming pared 1 base from V and 4 bases from J, leaving 10 bases between. CDR3 length: 14 amino acids. The full variable domain, in which reference TRBV7-8 and TRBJ1-1 provide the parts outside the CDR3, is GAGVSQSPRYKVAKRGQDVALRCDPISGHVSLFWYQQALGQGPEFLTYFQNEAQLDKSGLPSDRFFAERPEGSVSTLKIQRTQQEDSAVYLCASSLDSRATEAFFGQGTRLTVV.

The genes are TRBV4-2 and TRBJ2-7; no clear D. Germline V gene sequence: CDR1 LGHNA, CDR2 YNFKEQ. The CDR3 covers 14 residues. Trimming stripped 0 bases from V and 0 bases from J, with 6 bases between. This chain's CDR3 is CASSQDGDSYEQYF. CDR3 nucleotide sequence: TGTGCCAGCAGCCAAGATGGGGACTCCTACGAGCAGTACTTC.

Of note for this clone: Here the CDR3 omits its conserved ending phenylalanine or tryptophan, so a read error is the likely source. Because the CDR3's place on the DNA is in doubt, the DNA is left out and the CDR3 is given as listed by TCRdb. The V and J genes are TRBV5-1 and TRBJ1-2; the tabulated D call, TRBD1, remains unverified against the DNA. Germline CDR1 is SGHRS and CDR2 is YFSETQ. The CDR3 is 10 amino acids long, termini counted. CDR3: CASSLGPSSL.

The chain employs TRBV30 and TRBJ1-1; 10 bases map to TRBD1. Unmatched junction bases numbered 3, after V lost 3 bases and J lost 8 bases. Germline assignment: CDR1 GTSNPN and CDR2 SVGIG (reference sequence). CDR3 length: 12 amino acids. CDR3 residues: CAWRDRGKEAFF. In DNA form, the CDR3 reads TGTGCCTGGAGGGACAGGGGGAAAGAAGCTTTCTTT.

This clone showed up just once. The J gene is TRBJ2-5, the V gene TRBV4-2; 10 bases line up with TRBD2. With 4 bases clipped from V and 3 bases from J, the junction kept 8 bases outside the gene matches. This CDR3 spans 16 amino acids. The germline V gene has CDR1 LGHNA and CDR2 YNFKEQ. This CDR3 is CASSPSDGLAEETQYF. The CDR3 DNA reads as TGTGCCAGCAGCCCATCTGATGGACTAGCGGAAGAGACCCAGTACTTC.